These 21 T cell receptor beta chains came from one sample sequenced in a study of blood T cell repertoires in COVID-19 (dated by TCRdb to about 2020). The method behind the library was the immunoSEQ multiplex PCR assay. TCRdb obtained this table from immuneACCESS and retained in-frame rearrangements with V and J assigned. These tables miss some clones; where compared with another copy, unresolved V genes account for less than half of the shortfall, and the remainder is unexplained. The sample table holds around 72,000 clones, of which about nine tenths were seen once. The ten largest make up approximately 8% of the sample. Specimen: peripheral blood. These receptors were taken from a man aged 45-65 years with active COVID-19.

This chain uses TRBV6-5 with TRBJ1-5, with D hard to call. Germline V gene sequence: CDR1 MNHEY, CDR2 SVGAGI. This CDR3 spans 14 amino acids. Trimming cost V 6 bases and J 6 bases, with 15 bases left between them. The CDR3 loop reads CASSPDGVIQPQHF. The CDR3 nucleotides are TGTGCCAGCAGCCCCGACGGGGTGATTCAGCCCCAGCATTTT.

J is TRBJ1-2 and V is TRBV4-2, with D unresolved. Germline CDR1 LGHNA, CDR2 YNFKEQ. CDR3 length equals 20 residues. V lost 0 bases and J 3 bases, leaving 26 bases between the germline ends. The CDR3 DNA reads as TGTGCCAGCAGCCAAGAGGCAAACTTGGGCCCTCAGCATTGGGACTATGGCTACACCTTC. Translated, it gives CASSQEANLGPQHWDYGYTF.

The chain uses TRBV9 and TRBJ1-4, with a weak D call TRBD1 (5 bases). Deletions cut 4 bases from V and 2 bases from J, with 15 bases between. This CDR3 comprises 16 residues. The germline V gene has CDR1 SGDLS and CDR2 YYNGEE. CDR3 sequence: CASSPLGGGTNEKLFF. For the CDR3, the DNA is TGTGCCAGCAGCCCCCTCGGGGGAGGGACTAATGAAAAACTGTTTTTT.

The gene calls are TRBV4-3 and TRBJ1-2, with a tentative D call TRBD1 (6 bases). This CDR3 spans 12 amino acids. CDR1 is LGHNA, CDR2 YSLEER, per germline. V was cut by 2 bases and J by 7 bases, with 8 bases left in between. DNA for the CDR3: TGCGCCAGCAGCCAATCAGGGGTTGGCTACACCTTC. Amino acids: CASSQSGVGYTF.

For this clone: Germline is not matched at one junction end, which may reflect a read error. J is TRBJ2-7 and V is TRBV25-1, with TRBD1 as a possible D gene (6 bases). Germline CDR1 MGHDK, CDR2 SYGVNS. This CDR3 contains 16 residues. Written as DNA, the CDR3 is TGTGCCAGCAGTCAATATAACCTGGACAGAACCTACGAGCAGTACTTC. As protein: CASSQYNLDRTYEQYF.

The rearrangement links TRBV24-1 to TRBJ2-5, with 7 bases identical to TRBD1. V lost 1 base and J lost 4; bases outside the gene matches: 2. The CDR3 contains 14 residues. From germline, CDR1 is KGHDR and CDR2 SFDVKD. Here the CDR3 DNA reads TGTGCCACCAGTGATTTACGGACAGGAGAGACCCAGTACTTC. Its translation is CATSDLRTGETQYF.

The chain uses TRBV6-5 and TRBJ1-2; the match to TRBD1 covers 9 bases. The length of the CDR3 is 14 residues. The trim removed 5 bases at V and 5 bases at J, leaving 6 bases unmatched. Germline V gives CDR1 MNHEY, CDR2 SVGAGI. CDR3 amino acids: CASSPAGQGYGYTF. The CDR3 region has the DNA TGTGCCAGCAGTCCGGCCGGACAGGGGTATGGCTACACCTTC.

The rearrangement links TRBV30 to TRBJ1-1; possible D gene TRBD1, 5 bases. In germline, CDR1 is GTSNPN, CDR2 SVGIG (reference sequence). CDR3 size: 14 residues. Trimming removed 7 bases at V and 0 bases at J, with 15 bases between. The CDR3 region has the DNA TGTGCCTCAGATCGACAGAACGTGAACACTGAAGCTTTCTTT. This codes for CASDRQNVNTEAFF. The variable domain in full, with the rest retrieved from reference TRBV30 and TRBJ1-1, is SQTIHQWPATLVQPVGSPLSLECTVEGTSNPNLYWYRQAAGRGLQLLFYSVGIGQISSEVPQNLSASRPQDRQFILSSKKLLLSDSGFYLCASDRQNVNTEAFFGQGTRLTVV.

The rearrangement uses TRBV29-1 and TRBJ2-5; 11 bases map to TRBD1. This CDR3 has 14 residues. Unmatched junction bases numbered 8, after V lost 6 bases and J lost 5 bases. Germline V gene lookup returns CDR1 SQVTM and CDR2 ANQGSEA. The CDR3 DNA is TGCAGCGTCGCCGGGACAGGGGGATGGGAGACCCAGTACTTC. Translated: CSVAGTGGWETQYF.

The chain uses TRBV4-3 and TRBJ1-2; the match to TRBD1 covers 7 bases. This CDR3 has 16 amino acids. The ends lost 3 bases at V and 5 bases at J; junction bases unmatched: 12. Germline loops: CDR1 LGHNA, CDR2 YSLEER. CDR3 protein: CASSQPGTASPYGYTF. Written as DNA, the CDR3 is TGCGCCAGCAGCCAGCCGGGGACAGCATCGCCTTATGGCTACACCTTC.

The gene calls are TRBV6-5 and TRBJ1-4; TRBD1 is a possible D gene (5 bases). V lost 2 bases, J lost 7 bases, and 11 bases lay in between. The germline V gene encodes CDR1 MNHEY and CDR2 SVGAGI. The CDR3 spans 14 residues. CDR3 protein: CASSYQGGAEKLFF. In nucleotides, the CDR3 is TGTGCCAGCAGTTACCAGGGAGGGGCTGAAAAACTGTTTTTT.

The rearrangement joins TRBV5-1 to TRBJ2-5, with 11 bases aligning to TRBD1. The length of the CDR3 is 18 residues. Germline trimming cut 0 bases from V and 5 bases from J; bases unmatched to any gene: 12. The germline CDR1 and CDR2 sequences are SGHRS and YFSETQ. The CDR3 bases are TGCGCCAGCAGCTTGGGTAAAACATCGGACAGGGGGCTTGAGACCCAGTACTTC. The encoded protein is CASSLGKTSDRGLETQYF.

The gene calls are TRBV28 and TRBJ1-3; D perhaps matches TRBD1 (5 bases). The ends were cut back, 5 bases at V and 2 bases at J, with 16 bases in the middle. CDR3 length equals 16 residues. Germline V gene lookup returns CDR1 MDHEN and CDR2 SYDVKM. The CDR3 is CASSPAGGTAGNTIYF. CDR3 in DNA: TGTGCCAGCAGTCCCGCGGGGGGAACCGCTGGAAACACCATATATTTT.

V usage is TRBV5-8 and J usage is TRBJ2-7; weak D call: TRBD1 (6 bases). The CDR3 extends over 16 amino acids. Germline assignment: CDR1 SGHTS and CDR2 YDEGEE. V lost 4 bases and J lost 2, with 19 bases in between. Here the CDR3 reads CASSRTRHSGAYEQYF. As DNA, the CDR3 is TGTGCCAGCAGCAGAACCCGACACTCAGGGGCCTACGAGCAGTACTTC.

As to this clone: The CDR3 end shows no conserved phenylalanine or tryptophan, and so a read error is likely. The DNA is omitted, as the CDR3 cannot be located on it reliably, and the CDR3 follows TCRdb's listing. The CDR3 loop is CASSVGMVGRSI. The chain carries TRBV2 and TRBJ2-3; the tabulated D call, TRBD2, remains unverified against the DNA. CDR1 and CDR2 from the germline V gene are SNHLY and FYNNEI. 12 amino acids form the CDR3, both terminal residues included.

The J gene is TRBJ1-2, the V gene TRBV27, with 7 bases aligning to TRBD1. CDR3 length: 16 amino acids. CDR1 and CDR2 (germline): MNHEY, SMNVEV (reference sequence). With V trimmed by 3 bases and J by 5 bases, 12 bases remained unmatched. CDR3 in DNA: TGTGCCAGCAGTTTCAGGGGGAGGTACGAAGGGTATGGCTACACCTTC. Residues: CASSFRGRYEGYGYTF.

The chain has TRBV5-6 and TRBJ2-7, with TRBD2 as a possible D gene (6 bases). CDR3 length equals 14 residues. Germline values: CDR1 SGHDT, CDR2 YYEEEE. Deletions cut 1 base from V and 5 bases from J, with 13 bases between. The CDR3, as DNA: TGTGCCAGCAGCTTGCTCGGGAGACGTAACGAGCAGTACTTC. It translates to CASSLLGRRNEQYF.

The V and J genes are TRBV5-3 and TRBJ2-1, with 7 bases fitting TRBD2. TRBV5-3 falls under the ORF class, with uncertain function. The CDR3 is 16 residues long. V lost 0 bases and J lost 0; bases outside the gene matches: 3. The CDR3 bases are TGTGCCAGAAGCTTGGGGGTAGCGGGCTCCTACAATGAGCAGTTCTTC. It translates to CARSLGVAGSYNEQFF.

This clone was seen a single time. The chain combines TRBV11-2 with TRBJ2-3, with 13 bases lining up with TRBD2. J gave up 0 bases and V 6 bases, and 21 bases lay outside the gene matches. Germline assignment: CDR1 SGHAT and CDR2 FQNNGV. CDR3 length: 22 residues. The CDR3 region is CASSLLFGLAGEFLSSTDTQYF. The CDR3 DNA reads TGTGCCAGCAGTCTCTTATTTGGACTAGCGGGGGAATTTTTGTCTAGCACAGATACGCAGTATTTT.

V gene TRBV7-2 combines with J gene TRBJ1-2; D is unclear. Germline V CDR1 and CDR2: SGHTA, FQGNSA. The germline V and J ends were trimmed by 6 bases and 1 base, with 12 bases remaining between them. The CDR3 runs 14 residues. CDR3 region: CASSPSVSNYGYTF. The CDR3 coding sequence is TGTGCCAGCAGTCCCTCTGTCAGTAACTATGGCTACACCTTC.

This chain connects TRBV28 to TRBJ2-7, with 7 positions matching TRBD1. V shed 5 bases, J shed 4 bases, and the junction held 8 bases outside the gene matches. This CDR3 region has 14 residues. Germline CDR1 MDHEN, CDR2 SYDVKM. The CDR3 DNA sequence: TGTGCCAGCAGTCCCTCCGGCAGGGGGTACGAGCAGTACTTC. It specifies CASSPSGRGYEQYF.